This section outlines one TCR beta chain sequence together with its context. The target antigen is unknown. This record comes from a study of T cell repertoires in cytomegalovirus infection. Study background: The authors relied on CMV epitopes, both recently identified HLA-C-restricted and well-studied HLA-B-restricted. In public TCR beta signatures, there were indications of both CMV infection and matching HLA type.

TCRdb ran MiXCR on the reads and lists one entry per CDR3 protein. The sample lists about 770,000 distinct CDR3 sequences, almost 30% occurring once. Trimming took 1 base from V and 10 from J, leaving 11 bases between them. The germline V gene has CDR1 SGHVS and CDR2 FQNEAQ. CDR3 size: 13 residues. Findings of the study overall: What dominated the ex vivo response were HLA-C-restricted CMV-specific TCR beta clonotypes. Pooled public TCR beta family frequency picked out CMV carriers with the relevant HLA.

The material sequenced was cultured CD8+ T cells from PBMCs, taken from culture after CMV antigen stimulation. The V gene is TRBV7-8, the J gene TRBJ2-4; D is tentatively TRBD1 or TRBD2 (5 bases each). The source is a human donor in good health (CMV status not recorded). Some clones in this sample may be carry-over from other donors' samples. The CDR3 loop is CASSLDSWGIQYF. Written as DNA, the CDR3 is TGTGCCAGCAGCTTAGACAGTTGGGGGATTCAGTACTTC.